This T cell receptor beta chain was captured by sequencing in a study of blood T cells in healthy people across ages. Findings and caveats of the study: Without sorted subsets, naive and antigen-experienced compartments could not be conclusively compared. Both higher diversity and more naive CD4+ cells marked long-lived donors when set against aged donors. Estimates based on one million T cells were treated as lower bounds.

Then a second PCR, running about 7 to 11 cycles, was carried out with a sample-barcoded 5' primer and a J-beta primer mix. Tags on each cDNA molecule came from a template-switch adaptor with 12 random nucleotides. MiXCR, applied by TCRdb to the 5' RACE reads, yields one record per CDR3 protein. The sample shows roughly 800,000 distinct CDR3 sequences, roughly 53% of them seen only once. This clonotype was found a few times. Its antigen is undetermined. This CDR3 is 15 amino acids long. The germline gives CDR1 SGHTA, CDR2 FQGNSA. The ends lost 5 bases at V and 0 bases at J; junction bases unmatched: 5. The material sequenced was blood. The chain is built from TRBV7-2 and TRBJ2-7, with TRBD2 matching 9 bases. This TCR derives from a man older than 75 in good health. This chain's CDR3 is CASSNPSGISYEQYF. The CDR3 coding sequence is TGTGCCAGCAGCAACCCTAGCGGGATCTCCTACGAGCAGTACTTC. The complete variable domain, with remaining parts taken from reference TRBV7-2 and TRBJ2-7, reads GAGVSQSPSNKVTEKGKDVELRCDPISGHTALYWYRQSLGQGLEFLIYFQGNSAPDKSGLPSDRFSAERTGGSVSTLTIQRTQQEDSAVYLCASSNPSGISYEQYFGPGTRLTVT.